This is a list of T cell receptor beta chains from one sample in a study of T cells after yellow fever vaccination. TCRdb called the 5' RACE reads again in MiXCR, with one record for every CDR3 protein. The data hold 200,000 to 300,000 distinct CDR3 sequences, with about 7% observed a single time. The sample in question was CD4+ T cells sorted from PBMCs, obtained 15 days after the yellow fever booster vaccination. The receptors stem from a man aged 30-40 years who received the YFV17D yellow fever vaccine. The CDR3 runs from the conserved cysteine through the conserved F or W. The order of the fields is clone size, V gene, J gene, D gene, CDR3 protein, CDR3 DNA. The D gene is left open where the match is weak. Expanded clones get a size class; other rows say once, few or many, or leave the size out.

abundance: NA; v_gene: TRBV11-2; j_gene: TRBJ2-5; d_gene: TRBD2; CDR3aa: CASSSGYSGRETQYF; CDR3nt: TGTGCCAGCAGCTCCGGGTACAGCGGGAGAGAGACCCAGTACTTC
abundance: many; v_gene: TRBV7-8; j_gene: TRBJ1-4; d_gene: NA; CDR3aa: CASSLGLREKLFF; CDR3nt: TGTGCCAGCAGCTTAGGTCTTCGGGAAAAACTGTTTTTT
abundance: few; v_gene: TRBV5-1; j_gene: TRBJ1-2; d_gene: TRBD1; CDR3aa: CASSSGQGAYGYTF; CDR3nt: TGCGCCAGCAGCTCAGGACAGGGGGCCTATGGCTACACCTTC
abundance: NA; v_gene: TRBV12-3/TRBV12-4; j_gene: TRBJ1-1; d_gene: TRBD1; CDR3aa: CASDQQGVNTEAFF; CDR3nt: TGTGCCAGCGATCAACAGGGGGTGAACACTGAAGCTTTCTTT
abundance: once; v_gene: TRBV4-3; j_gene: TRBJ2-7; d_gene: NA; CDR3aa: CASSQDRGIGTVYEQYF; CDR3nt: TGCGCCAGCAGCCAAGATCGAGGGATTGGGACCGTCTACGAGCAGTACTTC
abundance: many; v_gene: TRBV12-3/TRBV12-4; j_gene: TRBJ1-2; d_gene: TRBD1; CDR3aa: CASSLLGQGGYTF; CDR3nt: TGTGCCAGCAGTTTGTTGGGACAGGGCGGCTACACCTTC
abundance: few; v_gene: TRBV11-2; j_gene: TRBJ2-1; d_gene: NA; CDR3aa: CASSLALRGVNEQFF; CDR3nt: TGTGCCAGCAGCTTAGCCCTCCGAGGGGTCAATGAGCAGTTCTTC
abundance: many; v_gene: TRBV30; j_gene: TRBJ1-5; d_gene: NA; CDR3aa: CAWSVQGNQPQHF; CDR3nt: TGTGCCTGGAGTGTACAAGGAAATCAGCCCCAGCATTTT
abundance: many; v_gene: TRBV20-1; j_gene: TRBJ1-5; d_gene: NA; CDR3aa: CSARVGQPQHF; CDR3nt: TGCAGTGCTAGGGTGGGGCAGCCCCAGCATTTT
abundance: NA; v_gene: TRBV7-2; j_gene: TRBJ2-7; d_gene: TRBD1; CDR3aa: CASSFPDREIFSYEQYF; CDR3nt: TGTGCCAGCAGCTTTCCGGACAGGGAAATATTCTCCTACGAGCAGTACTTC
abundance: few; v_gene: TRBV5-1; j_gene: TRBJ2-1; d_gene: NA; CDR3aa: CASSPDRQRINEQFF; CDR3nt: TGCGCCAGCAGCCCCGACAGGCAACGGATTAATGAGCAGTTCTTC
abundance: few; v_gene: TRBV20-1; j_gene: TRBJ2-3; d_gene: NA; CDR3aa: CSASSPYSTDTQYF; CDR3nt: TGCAGTGCCAGCAGTCCTTACAGCACAGATACGCAGTATTTT
abundance: many; v_gene: TRBV6-1; j_gene: TRBJ2-7; d_gene: TRBD2; CDR3aa: CASTSRISGSYEQYF; CDR3nt: TGTGCCAGCACCTCTCGAATTAGCGGGAGCTACGAGCAGTACTTC
abundance: many; v_gene: TRBV29-1; j_gene: TRBJ2-7; d_gene: NA; CDR3aa: CSVDVRGEGRRYF; CDR3nt: TGCAGCGTTGACGTCAGGGGTGAAGGTCGTCGGTACTTC
abundance: NA; v_gene: TRBV6-5; j_gene: TRBJ1-5; d_gene: NA; CDR3aa: CASSYQVNQPQHF; CDR3nt: TGTGCCAGCAGTTATCAAGTCAATCAGCCCCAGCATTTT
abundance: NA; v_gene: TRBV6-5; j_gene: TRBJ2-3; d_gene: NA; CDR3aa: CASSYDLPSTDTQYF; CDR3nt: TGTGCCAGCAGTTACGACTTGCCTAGCACAGATACGCAGTATTTT
abundance: NA; v_gene: TRBV7-2; j_gene: TRBJ2-2; d_gene: NA; CDR3aa: CASSLAGYTGELFF; CDR3nt: TGTGCCAGCAGCTTAGCGGGATATACCGGGGAGCTGTTTTTT
abundance: NA; v_gene: TRBV5-1; j_gene: TRBJ1-6; d_gene: TRBD1; CDR3aa: CASSLAGAGTGNSPLHF; CDR3nt: TGCGCCAGCAGCTTGGCCGGAGCTGGGACAGGGAATTCACCCCTCCACTTT
abundance: few; v_gene: TRBV6-2/TRBV6-3; j_gene: TRBJ2-2; d_gene: NA; CDR3aa: CASINGAYTGELFF; CDR3nt: TGTGCCAGCATTAACGGGGCGTACACCGGGGAGCTGTTTTTT
abundance: few; v_gene: TRBV7-2; j_gene: TRBJ1-1; d_gene: TRBD1; CDR3aa: CASRYGQGGGEAFF; CDR3nt: TGTGCCAGCAGATACGGACAGGGGGGAGGTGAAGCTTTCTTT
abundance: NA; v_gene: TRBV6-5; j_gene: TRBJ2-2; d_gene: TRBD1; CDR3aa: CTSSYKKGTANTGELFF; CDR3nt: TGTACCAGCAGTTACAAGAAAGGGACAGCGAACACCGGGGAGCTGTTTTTT
abundance: many; v_gene: TRBV5-1; j_gene: TRBJ2-2; d_gene: NA; CDR3aa: CASSPGDYLVELFF; CDR3nt: TGCGCCAGCAGCCCAGGGGACTACCTTGTGGAGCTGTTTTTT
abundance: few; v_gene: TRBV7-9; j_gene: TRBJ1-5; d_gene: TRBD1; CDR3aa: CASSSQGIGQPQHF; CDR3nt: TGTGCCAGCAGCTCACAGGGGATCGGTCAGCCCCAGCATTTT
abundance: many; v_gene: TRBV12-3/TRBV12-4; j_gene: TRBJ2-7; d_gene: TRBD2; CDR3aa: CASSPGTTFSYEQYF; CDR3nt: TGTGCCAGCAGCCCTGGGACTACCTTCTCCTACGAGCAGTACTTC
abundance: few; v_gene: TRBV4-3; j_gene: TRBJ1-3; d_gene: NA; CDR3aa: CASSQGNEGLSGNTIYF; CDR3nt: TGCGCCAGCAGCCAAGGAAACGAGGGCCTCTCTGGAAACACCATATATTTT
abundance: many; v_gene: TRBV19; j_gene: TRBJ2-2; d_gene: NA; CDR3aa: CASSISTGELFF; CDR3nt: TGTGCCAGTAGTATAAGTACCGGGGAGCTGTTTTTT
abundance: many; v_gene: TRBV20-1; j_gene: TRBJ2-7; d_gene: TRBD2; CDR3aa: CSAVRTSGSYEQYF; CDR3nt: TGCAGTGCTGTAAGGACTAGCGGGAGTTACGAGCAGTACTTC
abundance: few; v_gene: TRBV5-6; j_gene: TRBJ2-5; d_gene: TRBD1; CDR3aa: CASSLAGQGGQTQYF; CDR3nt: TGTGCCAGCAGCTTGGCCGGACAGGGTGGGCAGACCCAGTACTTC
abundance: many; v_gene: TRBV5-1; j_gene: TRBJ2-1; d_gene: TRBD1; CDR3aa: CASSLARPGTGGDEQFF; CDR3nt: TGCGCCAGCAGCTTGGCGAGACCCGGGACAGGGGGCGATGAGCAGTTCTTC
abundance: many; v_gene: TRBV6-5; j_gene: TRBJ2-7; d_gene: NA; CDR3aa: CASRRTVYEQYF; CDR3nt: TGTGCCAGCAGGAGGACAGTCTACGAGCAGTACTTC
abundance: many; v_gene: TRBV7-2; j_gene: TRBJ2-7; d_gene: NA; CDR3aa: CASSLVAGAVSSYEQYF; CDR3nt: TGTGCCAGCAGCTTAGTGGCGGGGGCAGTGAGCTCCTACGAGCAGTACTTC
abundance: NA; v_gene: TRBV20-1; j_gene: TRBJ1-6; d_gene: NA; CDR3aa: CSARADYNSPLHF; CDR3nt: TGCAGTGCTAGGGCTGACTATAATTCACCCCTCCACTTT
abundance: few; v_gene: TRBV10-3; j_gene: TRBJ1-5; d_gene: NA; CDR3aa: CAISSKEGFNQPQHF; CDR3nt: TGTGCCATCAGTAGTAAGGAGGGCTTCAATCAGCCCCAGCATTTT
abundance: few; v_gene: TRBV7-9; j_gene: TRBJ2-5; d_gene: NA; CDR3aa: CASSKSETQYF; CDR3nt: TGTGCCAGCAGCAAGTCTGAGACCCAGTACTTC
abundance: many; v_gene: TRBV5-1; j_gene: TRBJ2-7; d_gene: TRBD1; CDR3aa: CASSLAGQDYEQYF; CDR3nt: TGCGCCAGCAGCTTGGCCGGACAGGACTACGAGCAGTACTTC
abundance: NA; v_gene: TRBV12-2; j_gene: TRBJ2-1; d_gene: NA; CDR3aa: CASRLDPRDSAGGNNEQFF; CDR3nt: TGTGCAAGTCGCTTAGACCCCCGCGATTCAGCGGGGGGCAACAATGAGCAGTTCTTC
abundance: many; v_gene: TRBV20-1; j_gene: TRBJ2-5; d_gene: NA; CDR3aa: CSAHPGTSTQYF; CDR3nt: TGCAGTGCTCACCCCGGGACATCGACCCAGTACTTC
abundance: NA; v_gene: TRBV6-2/TRBV6-3; j_gene: TRBJ2-5; d_gene: NA; CDR3aa: CASALLTETQYF; CDR3nt: TGTGCCAGCGCCCTCCTGACTGAGACCCAGTACTTC
abundance: few; v_gene: TRBV3-1; j_gene: TRBJ2-7; d_gene: TRBD2; CDR3aa: CASSLAPGGGSYEQYF; CDR3nt: TGTGCCAGCAGCCTTGCCCCGGGGGGAGGGTCCTACGAGCAGTACTTC
abundance: many; v_gene: TRBV7-2; j_gene: TRBJ2-1; d_gene: TRBD2; CDR3aa: CASSLVASGRYNEQFF; CDR3nt: TGTGCCAGCAGCTTAGTGGCTAGCGGGAGGTACAATGAGCAGTTCTTC
abundance: many; v_gene: TRBV20-1; j_gene: TRBJ1-1; d_gene: NA; CDR3aa: CSARDPGVHTEAFF; CDR3nt: TGCAGTGCTAGAGATCCGGGGGTTCACACTGAAGCTTTCTTT